This T cell receptor (beta chain) was captured by sequencing in a study of blood T cell repertoires in COVID-19. In the study overall: Specimens from acute and convalescent COVID-19 originated in the United States, Italy and Spain. T cells, B-cell-depleted T cells, or PBMCs provided the cDNA or gDNA that served as material.

V lost 1 base and J lost 6; bases outside the gene matches: 0. Germline V gives CDR1 SQVTM, CDR2 ANQGSEA. CDR3 length equals 12 residues. Clones were sequenced by immunoSEQ multiplex PCR, and TCRdb holds only the in-frame ones, with some missing. Here the sample spans 100,000 to 120,000 clones, roughly 79% being singletons. Sequenced: peripheral blood. The chain recombines TRBV29-1 with TRBJ1-1; 9 bases map to TRBD1. The source is a woman aged 70-85 years with acute or convalescent COVID-19. The CDR3 DNA sequence: TGCAGCGTTGAAGGGGACAGGGCTGAAGCTTTCTTT. The encoded protein is CSVEGDRAEAFF.